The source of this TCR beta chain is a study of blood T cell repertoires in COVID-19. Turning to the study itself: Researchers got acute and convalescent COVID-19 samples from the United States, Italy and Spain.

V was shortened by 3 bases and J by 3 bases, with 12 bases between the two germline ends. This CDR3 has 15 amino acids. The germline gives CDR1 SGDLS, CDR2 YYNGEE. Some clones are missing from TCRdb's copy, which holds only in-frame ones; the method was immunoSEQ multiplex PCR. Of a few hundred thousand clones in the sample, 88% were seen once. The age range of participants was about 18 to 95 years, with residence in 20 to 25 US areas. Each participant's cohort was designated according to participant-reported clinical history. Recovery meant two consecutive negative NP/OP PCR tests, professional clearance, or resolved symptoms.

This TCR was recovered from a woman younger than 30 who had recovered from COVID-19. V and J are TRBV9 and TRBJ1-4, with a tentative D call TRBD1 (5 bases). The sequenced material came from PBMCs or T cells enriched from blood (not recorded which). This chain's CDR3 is CASSAGGGSNEKLFF. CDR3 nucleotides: TGTGCCAGCAGCGCAGGTGGGGGGTCTAATGAAAAACTGTTTTTT.